The present T cell receptor beta chain was sequenced within a study of blood T cell repertoires in COVID-19. Study background: COVID-19 samples collected from the United States, Italy and Spain covered acute and convalescent phases. In each case, the material was cDNA or gDNA derived from T cells, B-cell-depleted T cells, or PBMCs.

The sample holds one count of this clone. Original handling: It was from reference gene primer amplification that nucleated cell counts were estimated. Profiling relied on immunoSEQ multiplex PCR, and the TCRdb table lists in-frame clones only, not all of them. That table supplies the V and J calls and clone size; D and trimming were determined from the DNA. The data hold about 250,000 clones, with roughly nine tenths observed a single time. Germline V lookup: CDR1 MNHEY, CDR2 SVGAGI. The V gene lost 6 bases and the J gene lost 3 bases, with 15 bases spanning the gap. CDR3 length: 14 amino acids. The sequence was obtained from a woman between 55 and 75 years old who had recovered from COVID-19. The V gene is TRBV6-5, the J gene TRBJ2-7; D not certain. Material: peripheral blood. CDR3 sequence reads: CASSSRRLIYEQYF. DNA of the CDR3: TGTGCCAGCAGCTCGAGGCGGCTGATCTACGAGCAGTACTTC.